The 7 T cell receptor beta chains reported below all come from one sample, sequenced in a study of T cell repertoires in cytomegalovirus infection. Using its own MiXCR run on the reads, TCRdb lists one record per CDR3 protein. The table lists around 170,000 distinct CDR3 sequences, over 15% of them singletons, with over 15% in the top ten. Sequenced material: CD8+ T cells from PBMCs. The receptors stem from a human donor in good health (CMV status not recorded). Some clones in this sample may be carry-over from other donors' samples.

In its sample, this clonotype was seen a few times. This rearrangement joins TRBV7-9 to TRBJ2-7; D ambiguous. V was shortened by 3 bases and J by 3 bases, with 9 bases between the two germline ends. The CDR3 spans 13 residues. Germline-derived CDR1 and CDR2 are SEHNR and FQNEAQ (reference sequence). The CDR3 here is CASSFISSYEQYF. DNA of the CDR3: TGTGCCAGCAGCTTTATAAGCAGCTACGAGCAGTACTTC.

The V and J genes are TRBV6-2 or TRBV6-3 and TRBJ2-7; tentatively, D is TRBD1 or TRBD2 (5 bases each). Trimming stripped 7 bases from V and 3 bases from J, with 19 bases between. CDR1 and CDR2 from the germline V gene are MNHEY and SVGEGT. CDR3 size: 15 residues. The CDR3 DNA reads as TGTGCCAGCAACTCAAACCCGGGACGGAACTACGAGCAGTACTTC. Translation: CASNSNPGRNYEQYF.

This clonotype was seen a handful of times. The gene calls are TRBV20-1 and TRBJ2-7; D call uncertain. The CDR3 has 14 amino acids. Germline values: CDR1 DFQATT, CDR2 SNEGSKA (reference sequence). V gave up 3 bases and J gave up 2 bases, with 14 bases separating them. CDR3 nucleotide sequence: TGCAGTGCTAGTGTAAAGACGCGTGCCTACGAGCAGTACTTC. As protein: CSASVKTRAYEQYF.

This chain joins TRBV6-5 and TRBJ2-7, with 8 bases matching TRBD1. CDR3 length equals 14 residues. From germline, CDR1 is MNHEY and CDR2 SVGAGI. Trimming at V came to 6 bases and at J to 5 bases, leaving 9 bases not matched to a gene. The CDR3 sequence: CASRGQGLGNEQYF. The DNA of the CDR3 is TGTGCCAGCAGAGGACAGGGATTGGGCAACGAGCAGTACTTC.

The rearrangement joins TRBV7-2 to TRBJ1-2; perhaps TRBD1 as D (5 bases). The germline CDR1 and CDR2 sequences are SGHTA and FQGNSA. CDR3 size: 14 residues. V shed 5 bases and J shed 0 bases, with 10 bases lying between them. The CDR3 loop reads CASSPRETNYGYTF. The DNA for the CDR3 is TGTGCCAGCAGCCCCAGGGAGACTAACTATGGCTACACCTTC.

The sample holds a few counts of this clonotype. This CDR3 is CASSPSLPGKTLYNEQFF. The CDR3 DNA is TGTGCCAGCTCACCATCCTTACCGGGCAAAACACTCTACAATGAGCAGTTCTTC. This sequence joins TRBV18 and TRBJ2-1; D ambiguous. The CDR3 has 18 amino acids. Trimming left V 2 bases short and J 3 bases short, with 20 bases between. CDR1 and CDR2 (germline): KGHSH, LQKENI.

This clonotype was detected a few times. The J gene is TRBJ2-1, the V gene TRBV27, with 9 bases lining up with TRBD2. The germline V gene has CDR1 MNHEY and CDR2 SMNVEV (reference sequence). The CDR3 is made up of 17 amino acids. Trimming took 2 bases from V and 7 from J; bases not matched to a gene: 12. In DNA, the CDR3 is TGTGCCAGCAGTTTAATGTATAGGCTAGCGGGATCTAATGAGCAGTTCTTC. Residues: CASSLMYRLAGSNEQFF.